This TCR beta chain is drawn from a study of T cells after yellow fever vaccination. From the 5' RACE reads, TCRdb called clonotypes with MiXCR, one entry per CDR3 protein. This table holds 120,000 or so distinct CDR3 sequences, roughly 15% found once. V lost 6 bases and J lost 5; bases outside the gene matches: 1. The CDR3 has 13 residues. This clonotype came up a few times. The clonotype originates from a man aged 18 to 29 who received the YFV17D yellow fever vaccine. The chain has TRBV12-3 or TRBV12-4 and TRBJ1-6; TRBD1 matches at 7 bases. The material was CD8+ T cells sorted from PBMCs, obtained 5 days after the yellow fever booster vaccination. As DNA, the CDR3 is TGTGCCAGCAGGACAGGGAATAATTCACCCCTCCACTTT. It translates to CASRTGNNSPLHF.